One and the same sample provided the 29 T cell receptor beta chains below, sequenced in a study of tissue T cells after allogeneic stem cell transplantation. Here immunoSEQ multiplex PCR was the method, and the copy in TCRdb shows in-frame clones only, minus some. This sample has some 7,800 clones, with about two thirds found just once. Sequenced input: blood. The source of these receptors is a female BALB/c mouse in good health. This mouse strain has H2-d as its MHC haplotype.

For this clone: The genes and germline here are from mouse. The read halts 1 residue ahead of the CDR3 end, with the missing end drawn from the germline J gene. The gene calls are TRBV13-2 and TRBJ2-5, with 11 bases lining up with TRBD2. J lost 3 bases, V lost 3 bases, and 6 bases had no gene match. CDR1 is NNHNN and CDR2 is SYGAGS in the germline V gene (reference sequence). This CDR3 spans 16 amino acids. The CDR3 DNA, read in part, is TGTGCCAGCGGTGGGACTGGGGGGCGCGGGCAAGACACCCAGTAC. Encoded protein: CASGGTGGRGQDTQY. The full CDR3 protein reads CASGGTGGRGQDTQYF.

Remarks on this clone: The gene names given are mouse names. The CDR3 extends 1 residue past the end of the read, so its final part is completed from the germline J gene. The chain carries TRBV29 and TRBJ2-5, with 7 bases matching TRBD1. The germline V gene has CDR1 MSHET and CDR2 SYDVDS. There are 13 residues in the CDR3. The J segment lost 5 bases and the V segment lost 4 bases, leaving 3 bases of the junction unmatched. CDR3 DNA (partial): TGTGCTAGCAGTTCACAGGGGCGAGACACCCAGTAC. This translates into CASSSQGRDTQY. The whole CDR3 reads CASSSQGRDTQYF. Full variable domain (missing parts from reference TRBV29 and TRBJ2-5): DMKVTQMPRYLIKRMGENVLLECGQDMSHETMYWYRQDPGLGLQLIYISYDVDSNSEGDIPKGYRVSRKKREHFSLILDSAKTNQTSVYFCASSSQGRDTQYFGPGTRLLVL.

To note about this clone: Gene labels here are mouse ones. The read is 1 residue too short to cover the CDR3 end, so that end is filled in from the germline J gene. The gene calls are TRBV31 and TRBJ2-4; 8 bases map to TRBD2. From germline, CDR1 is GKSSPN and CDR2 SITVG. V gave up 1 base and J gave up 3 bases; unmatched junction bases: 3. The CDR3 covers 14 residues. CDR3 bases read: TGTGCCTGGAGTCGCTGGGGGGAGCAAAACACCTTGTAC. This translates into CAWSRWGEQNTLY. The whole CDR3 sequence reads CAWSRWGEQNTLYF.

This clone was observed a single time. Gene names denote mouse genes. The read falls 1 residue short of the CDR3 end, and the missing part is taken from the germline J gene. The chain employs TRBV31 and TRBJ2-5; either TRBD1 or TRBD2 may fit D (6 bases each). This CDR3 spans 12 amino acids. From germline, CDR1 is GKSSPN and CDR2 SITVG. V was cut by 5 bases and J by 2 bases, with 8 bases left in between. CDR3 protein: CAWEGGQDTQYF. The part of the CDR3 DNA that was read is TGTGCCTGGGAGGGGGGCCAAGACACCCAGTAC.

Turning to this clone: The genes are named according to mouse. The read stops 1 residue short of the end of the CDR3; the missing end is completed from the germline J gene. The chain couples TRBV13-2 to TRBJ2-4; 14 positions agree with TRBD2. CDR3 length: 16 residues. Germline V CDR1 and CDR2: NNHNN, SYGAGS (reference sequence). The ends lost 6 bases at V and 6 bases at J; junction bases unmatched: 9. CDR3 DNA (partial): TGTGCCAGCGAAAGGGGACTGGGGGGGCTAGGGAACACCTTGTAC. Translating gives CASERGLGGLGNTLY. The whole CDR3 region reads CASERGLGGLGNTLYF.

Worth noting for this clone: The genes and germline here are from mouse. The CDR3 is cut off 1 residue early in the read; its end comes from the germline J gene. The rearrangement joins TRBV19 to TRBJ2-7, with 7 bases lining up with TRBD1. The CDR3 covers 13 residues. V lost 1 base and J lost 4; bases outside the gene matches: 2. The germline V gene encodes CDR1 FNHDT and CDR2 SITEND (reference sequence). The part of the CDR3 DNA that was read is TGTGCCAGCAGTATAAACAGGGGTTATGAACAGTAC. It specifies CASSINRGYEQY. The whole CDR3 reads CASSINRGYEQYF.

A remark on this clone: Gene names and germline refer to mouse. The CDR3 goes on 1 residue after the read ends, and that part is filled in from the germline J gene. J is TRBJ2-5 and V is TRBV13-2, with TRBD1 matching over 9 bases. V shed 5 bases, J shed 3 bases, and the junction held 4 bases outside the gene matches. The CDR3 runs to 14 residues. CDR1 and CDR2 from the germline V gene are NNHNN and SYGAGS (reference sequence). The CDR3 here is CASGDRGRQDTQYF. Partial CDR3 DNA: TGTGCCAGCGGGGACAGGGGCAGGCAAGACACCCAGTAC.

On this clone: Gene names and germline match the mouse. The read ends 1 residue early relative to the CDR3; the germline J gene fills the gap. V and J are TRBV4 and TRBJ2-1; D perhaps matches TRBD1 (5 bases). The germline V gene encodes CDR1 LGHDT and CDR2 YNNKQL (reference sequence). Trimming cost V 4 bases and J 4 bases, with 11 bases left between them. The CDR3 loop spans 14 amino acids. The part of the CDR3 DNA that was read is TGTGCCAGCAGCTTCGGGAAGGGGTATGCTGAGCAGTTC. It translates to CASSFGKGYAEQF. The entire CDR3 reads CASSFGKGYAEQFF.

Details on this clone: Gene names follow the mouse nomenclature. The read gets to within 1 residue of the CDR3 end, and the germline J gene fills in the rest. The chain couples TRBV20 to TRBJ2-3; the match to TRBD2 covers 7 bases. J was trimmed by 0 bases and V by 3 bases; bases with no gene match: 3. This CDR3 has 14 residues. CDR1 GFQATS and CDR2 STVNSAI come from the germline V gene. The CDR3 here is CGASAGGSAETLYF. The sequenced CDR3 bases are TGTGGTGCTAGTGCTGGGGGTAGTGCAGAAACGCTGTAT.

With respect to this clone: Gene names refer to mouse genes. The read falls 1 residue short of the CDR3 end, and the missing part is taken from the germline J gene. The chain employs TRBV5 and TRBJ2-5, with a tentative D call TRBD1 (6 bases). Germline loops: CDR1 LGHNA, CDR2 YNLKQL (reference sequence). The CDR3 consists of 13 residues. V was shortened by 4 bases and J by 4 bases, with 9 bases between the two germline ends. CDR3 loop: CASSPRTEDTQYF. CDR3 bases read: TGTGCCAGCAGCCCACGGACAGAAGACACCCAGTAC.

To note about this clone: Genes and germline come from the mouse. The read stops 1 residue short of the end of the CDR3; the missing end is completed from the germline J gene. Other DNA sequences in this specimen translate into the identical CDR3. This chain uses TRBV13-3 with TRBJ2-1; 10 nucleotides agree with TRBD2. The V segment lost 4 bases and the J segment 7 bases; nucleotides outside the gene matches: 8. The CDR3 sequence is 15 residues long. The germline V gene encodes CDR1 NNHDY and CDR2 SYVADS. The CDR3 bases that were read are TGTGCCAGCAGTTCTCCTGGGGGGGCGGGGGCTGAGCAGTTC. This encodes CASSSPGGAGAEQF. The full CDR3 protein is CASSSPGGAGAEQFF.

This clone turned up a few times. The genes and germline here are from mouse. The read terminates 1 residue ahead of where the CDR3 ends, so the germline J gene completes it. This sequence joins TRBV20 and TRBJ2-7; either TRBD1 or TRBD2 may fit D (6 bases each). CDR1 is GFQATS, CDR2 STVNSAI, per germline. The V end lost 0 bases, the J end lost 0 bases, and 9 bases lay between the germline ends. The CDR3 is 14 residues long. CDR3: CGAREGGSSYEQYF. The part of the CDR3 DNA that was read is TGTGGTGCTAGGGAAGGGGGGAGCTCCTATGAACAGTAC.

A word on this clone: The listed genes are named as in mouse. The missing CDR3 end, 1 residue past where the read stops, is filled in from the germline J gene. The V call is TRBV29, the J call TRBJ2-4, with D tentatively TRBD1 or TRBD2 (5 bases each). This CDR3 contains 14 residues. V lost 2 bases and J 1 base, leaving 7 bases between the germline ends. Germline V gene data show CDR1 as MSHET and CDR2 as SYDVDS. CDR3 sequence: CASSLTGRQNTLYF. Partial CDR3 DNA: TGTGCTAGCAGTTTAACGGGGCGTCAAAACACCTTGTAC.

On this clone itself: Mouse names are used for the genes. With the read ending 1 residue before the CDR3 end, the germline J gene is used to fill in that end. The chain joins TRBV3 to TRBJ2-5, with D possibly TRBD2 on 6 matching bases. Germline CDR1 and CDR2: SNHLY and FYNGKV (reference sequence). The ends were cut back, 4 bases at V and 3 bases at J, with 8 bases in the middle. There are 13 residues in the CDR3. Incomplete CDR3 DNA: TGTGCCAGCAGCTCTGGACTGCAAGACACCCAGTAC. It encodes CASSSGLQDTQY. The complete CDR3 reads CASSSGLQDTQYF.

Worth noting for this clone: Gene names are the mouse ones. The CDR3 end falls 1 residue outside the read, so it is completed with the germline J gene. This sequence joins TRBV12-2 and TRBJ2-7; weak D call: TRBD1 (6 bases). This CDR3 contains 12 residues. Deletions cut 8 bases from V and 0 bases from J, with 10 bases between. Germline V gene lookup returns CDR1 SGHLS and CDR2 HYDKME. The CDR3 spells CAKRDTSYEQYF. The covered CDR3 bases are TGTGCCAAAAGGGACACCTCCTATGAACAGTAC.

Comments on this clone: The genes are named according to mouse. The CDR3 end lies 1 residue beyond the end of the read and is filled in from the germline J gene. The chain recombines TRBV4 with TRBJ2-3; 7 nucleotides match TRBD2. Trimming cost V 6 bases and J 3 bases; bases outside gene matches: 3. Germline V gene sequence: CDR1 LGHDT, CDR2 YNNKQL (reference sequence). The CDR3 consists of 13 residues. The part of the CDR3 DNA that was read is TGTGCCAGCAGACCGGGACTGGCAGAAACGCTGTAT. This sequence encodes CASRPGLAETLY. The full-length CDR3 reads as CASRPGLAETLYF.

As to this clone: The genes and germline here are from mouse. The missing CDR3 end, 1 residue past where the read stops, is filled in from the germline J gene. The V and J genes are TRBV13-1 and TRBJ2-5; 11 nucleotides align to TRBD2. This CDR3 has 15 amino acids. CDR1 and CDR2 (germline): NSHNY, SYGAGN. V gave up 0 bases and J gave up 7 bases; unmatched junction bases: 4. The CDR3 here is CASSDAGTGGYTQYF. The sequenced part of the CDR3 DNA is TGTGCCAGCAGTGATGCCGGGACTGGGGGCTACACCCAGTAC.

Details on this clone: Gene names and germline match the mouse. The sequence runs out 1 residue before the end of the CDR3; the remainder is reconstructed from the germline J gene. The chain is built from TRBV31 and TRBJ1-4; the match to TRBD1 covers 11 bases. CDR3 length: 15 amino acids. CDR1 GKSSPN and CDR2 SITVG come from the germline V gene. Trimming at V came to 2 bases and at J to 4 bases, leaving 3 bases not matched to a gene. CDR3 sequence: CAWSRTGGFNERLFF. Incomplete CDR3 DNA: TGTGCCTGGAGTAGGACAGGGGGCTTCAACGAAAGATTATTT.

This clone has just a few counts. Gene names and germline match the mouse. The CDR3 goes on 1 residue after the read ends, and that part is filled in from the germline J gene. V is TRBV4 and J is TRBJ1-4; D gene uncertain. CDR3 length: 11 amino acids. Germline CDR1 is LGHDT and CDR2 is YNNKQL (reference sequence). V was cut by 4 bases and J by 7 bases, with 4 bases left in between. CDR3 bases read: TGTGCCAGCAGCTGGGGCGAAAGATTATTT. Translation: CASSWGERLF. The entire CDR3 reads CASSWGERLFF.

Remarks on this clone: Gene names are mouse gene names. The CDR3 end is not reached by the read, which stops 1 residue before it; the germline J gene fills it in. The V call is TRBV13-2, the J call TRBJ1-3, with D possibly being TRBD1 (6 bases). Germline V gives CDR1 NNHNN, CDR2 SYGAGS (reference sequence). With 1 base removed from V and 1 base from J, the gap between germline ends came to 9 bases. The CDR3 contains 15 residues. The sequenced CDR3 bases are TGTGCCAGCGGTGATATCGGGGGCTCTGGAAATACGCTCTAT. Translating gives CASGDIGGSGNTLY. The whole CDR3 protein is CASGDIGGSGNTLYF.

Concerning this clone itself: Gene names denote mouse genes. The CDR3 goes on 1 residue after the read ends, and that part is filled in from the germline J gene. The chain uses TRBV13-2 and TRBJ2-5; TRBD1 matches at 10 bases. Trimming took 1 base from V and 5 from J; bases not matched to a gene: 1. Germline V CDR1 and CDR2: NNHNN, SYGAGS (reference sequence). The CDR3 length is 14 residues. CDR3 sequence reads: CASGDWTGGDTQYF. The covered CDR3 bases are TGTGCCAGCGGTGATTGGACAGGGGGAGACACCCAGTAC.

As concerns this clone: Each gene name is a mouse one. Sequencing ends 1 residue short of the CDR3 end; the germline J gene provides the rest. V gene TRBV13-1 combines with J gene TRBJ2-5; 11 bases match TRBD2. Germline CDR1 NSHNY, CDR2 SYGAGN. The trim removed 0 bases at V and 0 bases at J, leaving 3 bases unmatched. The CDR3 loop spans 17 amino acids. This chain's CDR3 is CASSDVGLGVNQDTQYF. The CDR3 DNA, read in part, is TGTGCCAGCAGTGATGTGGGACTGGGGGTTAACCAAGACACCCAGTAC.

This clone appeared a few times. Gene names are mouse gene names. Read sequence stops 1 residue before the CDR3 end, and the germline J gene provides the missing end. The chain couples TRBV31 to TRBJ1-2, with D possibly being TRBD1 (6 bases). In germline, CDR1 is GKSSPN, CDR2 SITVG. Trimming took 3 bases from V and 0 from J, leaving 11 bases between them. The CDR3 totals 14 residues. Incomplete CDR3 DNA: TGTGCCTGGAGGCCGGGACATCCAAACTCCGACTACACC. Encoded protein: CAWRPGHPNSDYT. The whole CDR3 sequence is CAWRPGHPNSDYTF.

This clone occurred once. The gene names here belong to mouse. Read coverage stops 1 residue before the CDR3 terminus; the germline J gene supplies the remainder. Other DNA sequences within the sample encode an identical CDR3. This sequence joins TRBV13-3 and TRBJ2-7; 10 bases are a match to TRBD1. CDR1 and CDR2 (germline): NNHDY, SYVADS. The CDR3 has 14 amino acids. J gave up 2 bases and V 2 bases, and 1 base lay outside the gene matches. The CDR3 spells CASSDGTGAYEQYF. The CDR3 bases that were read are TGTGCCAGCAGTGACGGGACAGGGGCCTATGAACAGTAC.

Of note for this clone: The listed genes are named as in mouse. The read finishes 1 residue shy of the CDR3 end, and the germline J gene is used to complete it. The chain combines TRBV20 with TRBJ2-4, with 8 bases matching TRBD1. V shed 4 bases and J 4 bases; nucleotides not matched to a gene: 4. Looked up from germline, CDR1 is GFQATS and CDR2 is STVNSAI. The CDR3 is made up of 13 amino acids. The CDR3 bases that were read are TGTGGTGCTATCTCGGGACAGGAAAACACCTTGTAC. It codes for CGAISGQENTLY. The entire CDR3 is CGAISGQENTLYF.

A remark on this clone: The genes and germline here are from mouse. The read halts 1 residue ahead of the CDR3 end, with the missing end drawn from the germline J gene. The rearrangement links TRBV19 to TRBJ2-3; 12 bases agree with TRBD2. This CDR3 comprises 16 residues. Germline CDR1 reads FNHDT; CDR2 reads SITEND (reference sequence). V trimming: 4 bases; J trimming: 0 bases; junction bases outside the gene matches: 3. The sequenced CDR3 bases are TGTGCCAGCAGTCCGGACTGGGGGGGAAGTGCAGAAACGCTGTAT. Protein: CASSPDWGGSAETLY. The complete CDR3 reads CASSPDWGGSAETLYF.

Concerning this clone: Mouse gene names apply. The read finishes 1 residue shy of the CDR3 end, and the germline J gene is used to complete it. This chain uses TRBV20 with TRBJ2-4; no clear D gene. The CDR3 consists of 12 residues. Germline V gives CDR1 GFQATS, CDR2 STVNSAI. The V end was cut by 6 bases, the J end by 0 bases, with 7 bases between. The CDR3 sequence is CGARQSQNTLYF. The sequenced part of the CDR3 DNA is TGTGGTGCCAGACAAAGTCAAAACACCTTGTAC. The full variable domain, with the rest looked up from reference TRBV20 and TRBJ2-4, is GALVYQYPRRTICKSGTSMRMECQAVGFQATSVAWYRQSPQKTFELIALSTVNSAIKYEQNFTQEKFPISHPNLSFSSMTVLNAYLEDRGLYLCGARQSQNTLYFGAGTRLSVL.

Of note for this clone: Gene names are mouse gene names. The read gets to within 1 residue of the CDR3 end, and the germline J gene fills in the rest. This chain joins TRBV13-1 and TRBJ1-6; weak D call: TRBD1 (5 bases). TRBJ1-6 is sorted into the ORF group, with uncertain function. Trimming removed 0 bases from V and 11 bases from J, with 6 bases in between. Germline assignment: CDR1 NSHNY and CDR2 SYGAGN. CDR3 length: 12 residues. CDR3 bases read: TGTGCCAGCAGTGATGAGGGGACGCCCCTCTAC. Translating it yields CASSDEGTPLY. The whole CDR3 sequence reads CASSDEGTPLYF.

With regard to this clone: The gene names given are mouse names. The covered CDR3 bases are TGTGCCAGCAGTATGGGGGATGCTGAGCAGTTC. Its translation is CASSMGDAEQF. The whole CDR3 protein is CASSMGDAEQFF. V is TRBV19 and J is TRBJ2-1, with D perhaps given as TRBD1 or TRBD2 (5 bases each). The CDR3 end lies 1 residue beyond the end of the read and is filled in from the germline J gene. V lost 2 bases, J lost 5 bases, and 5 bases lay in between. The germline V gene has CDR1 FNHDT and CDR2 SITEND (reference sequence). The CDR3 has 12 amino acids.